The 30 T cell receptor beta chains reported below all come from one sample, sequenced in a study of T-cell memory formation after mild COVID-19. TCRdb redid the calling of the 5' RACE reads with MiXCR, one entry per CDR3 protein. The data hold 280,000 or so distinct CDR3 sequences, with around 8% observed a single time. The sequencing sample was made of PBMCs or a T cell subset sorted from them (not recorded which). These receptors all stem from a man younger than 30 who had mild COVID-19 (a few samples of this study predate the infection). Cell type and time point are not known.

This chain connects TRBV19 to TRBJ2-6; 11 nucleotides agree with TRBD1. Germline assignment: CDR1 LNHDA and CDR2 SQIVND (reference sequence). V was clipped by 8 bases and J by 4 bases; unmatched bases: 4. The CDR3 totals 15 residues. The CDR3 here is CASGQGALGANVLTF. CDR3 bases: TGTGCCAGTGGACAGGGGGCGCTCGGGGCCAACGTCCTGACTTTC.

In this sample, this clonotype turned up many times. The chain couples TRBV7-7 to TRBJ2-2; TRBD1 might be the D (5 bases). In germline, CDR1 is SSHAT, CDR2 FNYEAQ (reference sequence). The CDR3 extends over 13 amino acids. Trimming pared 5 bases from V and 2 bases from J, leaving 6 bases between. The CDR3 sequence: CASSRTNTGELFF. The CDR3 DNA reads as TGTGCCAGCAGCCGGACAAACACCGGGGAGCTGTTTTTT. The whole variable domain, remainder taken from reference TRBV7-7 and TRBJ2-2, is GAGVSQSPRYKVTKRGQDVTLRCDPISSHATLYWYQQALGQGPEFLTYFNYEAQPDKSGLPSDRFSAERPEGSISTLTIQRTEQRDSAMYRCASSRTNTGELFFGEGSRLTVL.

The chain has TRBV20-1 and TRBJ2-4; TRBD1 might be the D (5 bases). This CDR3 has 14 residues. Trimming took off 0 bases at V and 4 bases at J, with 10 bases between the two ends. Germline assignment: CDR1 DFQATT and CDR2 SNEGSKA (reference sequence). The CDR3 here is CSARDQRQKNIQYF. DNA of the CDR3: TGCAGTGCTAGAGATCAGCGACAGAAAAACATTCAGTACTTC.

The V gene is TRBV3-1, the J gene TRBJ2-1; D is perhaps TRBD2 (5 bases). Trimming removed 1 base from V and 7 bases from J, with 17 bases in between. The CDR3 loop spans 16 amino acids. Germline loops: CDR1 LGHDT, CDR2 YNNKEL (reference sequence). CDR3 in amino acids: CASSQGTPNPYNEQFF. The CDR3 DNA reads TGTGCCAGCAGCCAAGGGACTCCCAACCCTTATAATGAGCAGTTCTTC.

A few counts support this clonotype. The chain employs TRBV5-6 and TRBJ1-1, with no clear D. The length of the CDR3 is 12 residues. V lost 4 bases and J 8 bases, leaving 12 bases between the germline ends. CDR1 and CDR2 from the germline V gene are SGHDT and YYEEEE. The CDR3 protein is CASSKKRPEAFF. CDR3 in DNA: TGTGCCAGCAGCAAGAAGCGGCCAGAAGCTTTCTTT. The full variable domain, with the rest looked up from reference TRBV5-6 and TRBJ1-1, is DAGVTQSPTHLIKTRGQQVTLRCSPKSGHDTVSWYQQALGQGPQFIFQYYEEEERQRGNFPDRFSGHQFPNYSSELNVNALLLGDSALYLCASSKKRPEAFFGQGTRLTVV.

This sequence joins TRBV7-2 and TRBJ2-5, with D perhaps matching TRBD1 (5 bases). V was pared by 1 base and J by 1 base, with 19 bases between. CDR1 is SGHTA, CDR2 FQGNSA, per germline. The CDR3 contains 18 residues. The CDR3 DNA reads TGTGCCAGCAGCTTAGGAGCCCCCCTCGGGCAGGGCCAAGAGACCCAGTACTTC. It codes for CASSLGAPLGQGQETQYF.

V and J are TRBV12-3 or TRBV12-4 and TRBJ1-6, with D tentatively TRBD1 (5 bases). Deletions cut 5 bases from V and 10 bases from J, with 12 bases between. The CDR3 length is 13 residues. In DNA form, the CDR3 reads TGTGCCAGCAGTCCTCAGGGAAGCTCACCCCTCCACTTT. This encodes CASSPQGSSPLHF.

The table lists this clonotype with many counts. The rearrangement links TRBV5-4 to TRBJ2-5, with D possibly matching TRBD1 (5 bases). This CDR3 is 14 amino acids long. Trimming left V 2 bases short and J 2 bases short, with 10 bases between. The germline CDR1 and CDR2 sequences are SGHNT and YYREEE (reference sequence). The CDR3 DNA sequence: TGTGCCAGCAGCTTCCCAGGGATTCAAGAGACCCAGTACTTC. This gives the protein CASSFPGIQETQYF.

This clonotype was detected ten times or more. The V gene is TRBV20-1, the J gene TRBJ1-3; D unresolved. Germline CDR1 is DFQATT and CDR2 is SNEGSKA (reference sequence). V was trimmed by 3 bases and J by 0 bases, leaving 9 bases between them. This CDR3 contains 14 residues. CDR3 residues: CSASRFSSGNTIYF. DNA of the CDR3: TGCAGTGCTAGTAGGTTTTCCTCTGGAAACACCATATATTTT.

There are a few counts of this clonotype. The chain has TRBV5-1 and TRBJ1-1; maybe TRBD1 (6 bases). CDR1 is SGHRS, CDR2 YFSETQ, per germline. The CDR3 is 12 amino acids. Deletions cut 4 bases from V and 10 bases from J, with 14 bases between. Here the CDR3 DNA reads TGCGCCAGCAGCGAGCCCACAGGGACAGCTTTCTTT. It codes for CASSEPTGTAFF.

The chain carries TRBV5-1 and TRBJ1-2, with a weak D call TRBD1 (6 bases). Germline-derived CDR1 and CDR2 are SGHRS and YFSETQ. The CDR3 has 15 residues. V lost 4 bases, J lost 4 bases, and 17 bases lay in between. CDR3 sequence: CASSTGQTTPYGYTF. DNA of the CDR3: TGCGCCAGCAGCACCGGACAGACCACCCCCTATGGCTACACCTTC. Complete variable domain (other parts from reference TRBV5-1 and TRBJ1-2): KAGVTQTPRYLIKTRGQQVTLSCSPISGHRSVSWYQQTPGQGLQFLFEYFSETQRNKGNFPGRFSGRQFSNSRSEMNVSTLELGDSALYLCASSTGQTTPYGYTFGSGTRLTVV.

This clonotype occurred many times. This chain joins TRBV12-3 or TRBV12-4 and TRBJ2-5, with a weak D call TRBD2 (5 bases). Between the trimmed V and J ends, which lost 11 bases and 4 bases, there was a span of 17 bases. The CDR3 loop spans 13 amino acids. CDR3 sequence (DNA): TGTGCCTCCGCGGGTGGCTCTTTAGAGACCCAGTACTTC. Translating it yields CASAGGSLETQYF.

The chain uses TRBV10-2 and TRBJ2-5; 12 nucleotides agree with TRBD1. The CDR3 is 14 amino acids. The germline CDR1 and CDR2 sequences are WSHSY and SAAADI. V gave up 7 bases and J gave up 5 bases; unmatched junction bases: 5. In nucleotides, the CDR3 is TGCGCCAGCACCGGGACAGGGGGCGGCGAGACCCAGTACTTC. The encoded protein is CASTGTGGGETQYF.

V gene TRBV7-2 combines with J gene TRBJ1-5; D remains ambiguous. Germline V gene data show CDR1 as SGHTA and CDR2 as FQGNSA. This CDR3 is 13 amino acids long. Trimming cost V 1 base and J 7 bases, with 8 bases left between them. The CDR3 spells CASSLVEDQPQHF. DNA for the CDR3: TGTGCCAGCAGCTTAGTGGAGGACCAGCCCCAGCATTTT.

This chain joins TRBV4-1 and TRBJ1-2, with no clear D. The CDR3 consists of 17 residues. CDR1 and CDR2 (germline): MGHRA, YSYEKL. Trimming took 1 base from V and 2 from J, leaving 17 bases between them. CDR3 coding DNA: TGCGCCAGCAGCCAAGCAGCGGGAGGACCTTGGAACTATGGCTACACCTTC. This translates into CASSQAAGGPWNYGYTF.

The chain is built from TRBV12-3 or TRBV12-4 and TRBJ2-1; 7 nucleotides match TRBD1. Trimming took 11 bases from V and 0 from J; bases not matched to a gene: 13. The CDR3 length is 16 residues. The CDR3 region has the DNA TGTGCCCAAGGGGGCAGCTTGATAAGCTCCTACAATGAGCAGTTCTTC. Protein: CAQGGSLISSYNEQFF.

This clonotype was seen a handful of times. The junction and the germline gene differ at one end; a read error may be behind it. As DNA, the CDR3 is TGCGCCATCAGCCAAGATTATCGGGGGGTACTCACAGATACGCAGTATTTT. It yields the protein CAISQDYRGVLTDTQYF. The chain couples TRBV4-3 to TRBJ2-3, with 7 positions matching TRBD2. Germline V CDR1 and CDR2: LGHNA, YSLEER. This CDR3 has 17 residues.

This clonotype was counted many times. This chain connects TRBV4-3 to TRBJ2-7; the D gene could be TRBD1 or TRBD2 (5 bases each). V lost 2 bases and J lost 5, with 25 bases in between. This CDR3 contains 18 residues. Germline values: CDR1 LGHNA, CDR2 YSLEER. The CDR3 protein is CASSQRALVGTLGDEQYF. The CDR3 DNA reads TGCGCCAGCAGCCAAAGAGCTTTAGTGGGGACCCTTGGGGACGAGCAGTACTTC.

The J gene is TRBJ2-1, the V gene TRBV4-1; 9 bases are a match to TRBD2. V was pared by 8 bases and J by 8 bases, with 13 bases of the junction left unmatched. Germline CDR1 is MGHRA and CDR2 is YSYEKL. There are 15 residues in the CDR3. CDR3 protein: CASSPGGGAEDEQFF. CDR3 sequence (DNA): TGCGCCAGCTCCCCTGGCGGGGGGGCGGAAGATGAGCAGTTCTTC.

This clonotype has a handful of counts. The J gene is TRBJ1-2, the V gene TRBV27; 8 nucleotides agree with TRBD1. The CDR3 has 15 residues. V gave up 6 bases and J gave up 6 bases; unmatched junction bases: 12. Germline CDR1 MNHEY, CDR2 SMNVEV (reference sequence). In DNA, the CDR3 is TGTGCCAGCAGACCCGGGACAGGCCCGGGGAATGGCTACACCTTC. Translated, it gives CASRPGTGPGNGYTF.

This chain links TRBV2 with TRBJ2-5; D unresolved. The V and J ends lost 6 bases and 2 bases respectively, with 22 bases between them. Germline V gene lookup returns CDR1 SNHLY and CDR2 FYNNEI. The CDR3 has 17 residues. The CDR3 DNA follows: TGTGCCAGCAGAAAATCACCTCGGCCAGTGGGGCAAGAGACCCAGTACTTC. Translating gives CASRKSPRPVGQETQYF.

The chain is built from TRBV7-2 and TRBJ1-2, with D uncertain. V was cut by 1 base and J by 4 bases, with 13 bases left in between. This CDR3 contains 15 residues. Looked up from germline, CDR1 is SGHTA and CDR2 is FQGNSA. For the CDR3, the DNA is TGTGCCAGCAGCTTAGTCCCCGGGAGTAGCTATGGCTACACCTTC. Its protein product is CASSLVPGSSYGYTF.

This clonotype was seen a handful of times. J is TRBJ2-6 and V is TRBV12-3 or TRBV12-4; possibly TRBD1 for D (5 bases). V lost 3 bases to trimming and J lost 2 bases, with 14 bases between them. The CDR3 has 17 residues. The CDR3 DNA sequence: TGTGCCAGCAGTTTCCGCCCAGGGTTTACTGGGGCCAACGTCCTGACTTTC. Residues: CASSFRPGFTGANVLTF.

A few counts support this clonotype. This rearrangement joins TRBV11-2 to TRBJ2-3; 9 nucleotides match TRBD1. Trimming took 4 bases from V and 4 from J; bases not matched to a gene: 3. The CDR3 is made up of 14 amino acids. Germline CDR1 is SGHAT and CDR2 is FQNNGV. In DNA, the CDR3 is TGTGCCAGCAGCTCAAGGACAGGGGCAGATACGCAGTATTTT. Translated, it gives CASSSRTGADTQYF.

There are many counts of this clonotype. This chain uses TRBV5-1 with TRBJ2-6, with D perhaps given as TRBD1 or TRBD2 (5 bases each). Germline CDR1 SGHRS, CDR2 YFSETQ. Trimming shortened V by 4 bases and J by 3 bases, and 11 bases separated the two germline ends. The CDR3 spans 15 residues. CDR3 sequence reads: CASSRDPLGANVLTF. CDR3 nucleotides: TGCGCCAGCAGCAGGGACCCCCTTGGGGCCAACGTCCTGACTTTC.

The V gene is TRBV12-3 or TRBV12-4, the J gene TRBJ1-1, with TRBD1 matching over 10 bases. Losses at the gene ends were 2 bases for V and 4 bases for J; bases not matched to a gene: 10. The CDR3 runs 17 residues. This chain's CDR3 is CASSLKTGGSVGTEAFF. As DNA, the CDR3 is TGTGCCAGCAGTTTAAAGACAGGGGGCAGTGTGGGCACTGAAGCTTTCTTT.

The sample holds many counts of this clonotype. V usage is TRBV6-5 and J usage is TRBJ2-2, with TRBD2 as a possible D gene (6 bases). The germline V gene encodes CDR1 MNHEY and CDR2 SVGAGI. The V end was cut by 8 bases, the J end by 1 base, with 8 bases between. There are 13 residues in the CDR3. The CDR3 region has the DNA TGTGCCAGCGTGGAGGGGAACACCGGGGAGCTGTTTTTT. Its translation: CASVEGNTGELFF.

This clonotype came up a few times. The chain carries TRBV24-1 and TRBJ2-1; TRBD2 matches at 9 bases. Germline V gene lookup returns CDR1 KGHDR and CDR2 SFDVKD. The CDR3 contains 16 residues. Trimming at V came to 4 bases and at J to 7 bases, leaving 10 bases not matched to a gene. CDR3 in amino acids: CATSDSRGGLVNEQFF. Written as DNA, the CDR3 is TGTGCCACCAGTGACTCGCGGGGGGGCCTGGTTAATGAGCAGTTCTTC.

This clonotype has only a few counts. This chain joins TRBV6-2 or TRBV6-3 and TRBJ2-7; D is perhaps TRBD2 (5 bases). This CDR3 has 12 amino acids. Germline values: CDR1 MNHEY, CDR2 SVGEGT. Trimming left V 3 bases short and J 7 bases short, with 10 bases between. The CDR3, as DNA: TGTGCCAGCAGTTATTCACTAGGAGAGCAGTACTTC. Protein product: CASSYSLGEQYF.

The chain combines TRBV7-2 with TRBJ2-2; TRBD1 agrees at 9 bases. Germline V gives CDR1 SGHTA, CDR2 FQGNSA. V trimming: 4 bases; J trimming: 4 bases; junction bases outside the gene matches: 4. The CDR3 consists of 15 residues. The CDR3 protein is CASSYGTGTTGELFF. The CDR3 nucleotides read TGTGCCAGCAGCTACGGGACAGGGACCACCGGGGAGCTGTTTTTT.